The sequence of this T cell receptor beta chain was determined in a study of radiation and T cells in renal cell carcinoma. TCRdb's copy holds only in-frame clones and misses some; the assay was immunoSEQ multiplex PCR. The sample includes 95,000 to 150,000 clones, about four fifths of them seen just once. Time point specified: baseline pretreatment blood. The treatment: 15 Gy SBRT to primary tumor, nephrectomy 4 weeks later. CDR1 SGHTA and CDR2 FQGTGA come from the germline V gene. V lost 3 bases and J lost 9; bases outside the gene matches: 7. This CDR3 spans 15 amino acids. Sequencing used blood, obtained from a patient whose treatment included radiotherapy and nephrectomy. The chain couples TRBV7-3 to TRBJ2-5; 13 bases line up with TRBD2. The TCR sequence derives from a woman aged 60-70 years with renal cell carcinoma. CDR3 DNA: TGTGCCAGCAGCTTCAACGGACTAGCGGGAGCTCCCCAGTACTTC. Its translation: CASSFNGLAGAPQYF.